Listed below are T cell receptor beta chains from one sample, sequenced in a study of cytomegalovirus exposure and HLA in healthy donors. Using immunoSEQ multiplex PCR, the repertoire was profiled, and TCRdb retains in-frame clones only, with some absent. The table includes about 120,000 clones, around 79% detected once. Material for sequencing was PBMCs. All receptors come from a woman under 30 in good health and CMV-seronegative. The conserved cysteine and the conserved F or W are not part of the CDR3 here. Fields, in order: V gene, clone size, CDR3 protein. Size tells how often a clone was seen (once, few, many) or the class of an expanded clone, and some rows leave it out.

V: TRBV28; size: .; CDR3: ASSSGTAYQPQH
V: TRBV2; size: once; CDR3: ASSEGLAGETQY
V: TRBV19; size: .; CDR3: ASSKDSGAF
V: TRBV5-1; size: .; CDR3: ASRLDVEDYQPQH
V: TRBV20-1; size: few; CDR3: SAGTGAAF
V: TRBV6-5; size: once; CDR3: ASSFEGASTGELF
V: TRBV18; size: .; CDR3: ASSPKRDSSNQPQH
V: TRBV6-6; size: .; CDR3: ASSYSGSQRGYT
V: TRBV19; size: .; CDR3: ASSSTGTASYEQY
V: TRBV6-6; size: .; CDR3: ASSYSGLSTDTQY
V: TRBV12-5; size: .; CDR3: ASGLDPGRGPEAF
V: TRBV10-3; size: .; CDR3: AITPTTTSGIYEQY
V: TRBV6-6; size: .; CDR3: ASGDFQGISPLH
V: TRBV30; size: .; CDR3: AWRGTESGNTIY
V: TRBV13; size: few; CDR3: ASSRLSGGFEQY
V: TRBV6-5; size: .; CDR3: ASIEPQGYGYT